The present TCR beta chain was sequenced within a study of blood T cell repertoires in COVID-19. Overall study context: Whether acute or convalescent, the COVID-19 samples came from the United States, Italy and Spain. The cDNA or gDNA used as material had been derived from T cells, B-cell-depleted T cells, or PBMCs.

Study processing details: Cell counts per sample came from amplifying reference gene primers. The repertoire was sequenced with immunoSEQ multiplex PCR; TCRdb's copy has only in-frame clones and lacks some. That table furnishes V, J and clone size, whereas the DNA furnished D and trimming. Altogether about 200,000 clones are present, 65% to 85% being singletons, with the ten largest covering roughly 8%. Trimming cost V 6 bases and J 1 base; bases outside gene matches: 10. The germline V gene encodes CDR1 LGHDT and CDR2 YNNKEL (reference sequence). The CDR3 spans 17 residues. This clone was seen a few times.

The rearrangement uses TRBV3-1 (or the pseudogene TRBV3-2) and TRBJ2-2; TRBD1 agrees at 8 bases. The TCR sequence derives from a woman of 80 years or more with acute or convalescent COVID-19. Sequenced sample: peripheral blood. CDR3 in DNA: TGTGCCAGCAGTGGGGCACCGGGACAGGAGAACACCGGGGAGCTGTTTTTT. As protein: CASSGAPGQENTGELFF.